This TCR beta chain came from a study of blood T cell repertoires in COVID-19. Background on the study: Spain, Italy and the United States supplied samples that represented acute and convalescent COVID-19. The cDNA or gDNA used as material had been derived from T cells, B-cell-depleted T cells, or PBMCs.

This clone was seen a handful of times. In the original analysis: Amplification with reference gene primers provided the estimates of nucleated cell counts. TCRdb's table, derived via immunoSEQ multiplex PCR, lists solely in-frame clones and lacks some. The V and J calls and clone size are taken from that table; D and trimming were inferred from the DNA. Among 99,000 or so clones listed, 65% to 80% were seen once. This clonotype was obtained from an older woman with acute or convalescent COVID-19. The specimen sequenced was peripheral blood.

As DNA, the CDR3 is TGTGCCAGCAGCCCCGGGGGGGGCCTTACAGATACGCAGTATTTT. This encodes CASSPGGGLTDTQYF. The V gene is TRBV7-2, the J gene TRBJ2-3; the match to TRBD2 covers 8 bases. The CDR3 runs to 15 residues. J was trimmed by 3 bases and V by 5 bases; bases with no gene match: 7. CDR1 is SGHTA, CDR2 FQGNSA, per germline. Together with reference TRBV7-2 and TRBJ2-3, the CDR3 gives the full variable domain: GAGVSQSPSNKVTEKGKDVELRCDPISGHTALYWYRQSLGQGLEFLIYFQGNSAPDKSGLPSDRFSAERTGGSVSTLTIQRTQQEDSAVYLCASSPGGGLTDTQYFGPGTRLTVL.